Presented here are 29 T cell receptor beta chains from one specimen sequenced in a study of blood T cell repertoires in COVID-19. The data were produced by immunoSEQ multiplex PCR, yet TCRdb's version contains in-frame clones alone and is incomplete. The sample has approximately 150,000 clones; approximately 88% are singletons. The source material was peripheral blood. The receptors derive from a woman in her forties or fifties with acute or convalescent COVID-19.

The chain uses TRBV20-1 and TRBJ2-5, with D hard to call. The CDR3 spans 10 residues. V was cut by 5 bases and J by 4 bases, with 5 bases left in between. Germline CDR1 and CDR2: DFQATT and SNEGSKA (reference sequence). The CDR3 is CSASSETQYF. CDR3 nucleotides: TGCAGTGCTTCTTCAGAGACCCAGTACTTC.

The J gene is TRBJ1-2, the V gene TRBV5-1; the D gene is possibly TRBD1 (6 bases). CDR1 and CDR2 from the germline V gene are SGHRS and YFSETQ. Trimming left V 7 bases short and J 4 bases short, with 20 bases between. The CDR3 has 15 amino acids. The CDR3 DNA is TGCGCCAGCGGAACCGGGACACTTCAAGTCTATGGCTACACCTTC. It translates to CASGTGTLQVYGYTF.

This clone was counted a few times. This chain connects TRBV6-5 to TRBJ1-1; the D is unclear. The CDR3 length is 14 residues. V dropped 4 bases and J dropped 0 bases, with 9 bases sitting between them. CDR1 MNHEY and CDR2 SVGAGI come from the germline V gene. The CDR3 is CASSSPAVNTEAFF. CDR3 coding DNA: TGTGCCAGCAGTTCTCCCGCAGTGAACACTGAAGCTTTCTTT.

This clone came up once. The CDR3 nucleotides are TGTGCCAGCAGCTTAGTGCCGGGCACTGAAGCTTTCTTT. Translating it yields CASSLVPGTEAFF. The chain joins TRBV7-2 to TRBJ1-1, with unresolved D. Trimming pared 1 base from V and 4 bases from J, leaving 7 bases between. The germline V gene encodes CDR1 SGHTA and CDR2 FQGNSA. This CDR3 has 13 amino acids.

V usage is TRBV3-1 (or the pseudogene TRBV3-2) and J usage is TRBJ2-7, with D possibly being TRBD1 (6 bases). V lost 5 bases to trimming and J lost 0 bases, with 11 bases between them. The CDR3 is 14 amino acids. The V gene's germline CDR1 is LGHDT and CDR2 YNNKEL (reference sequence). The CDR3 nucleotides read TGTGCCAGCAGCGGGACATGGGGCTCCTACGAGCAGTACTTC. Amino acids: CASSGTWGSYEQYF.

The rearrangement links TRBV6-4 to TRBJ1-4; D possibly corresponds to TRBD1 (5 bases). Between the trimmed V and J ends, which lost 2 bases and 10 bases, there was a span of 11 bases. There are 13 residues in the CDR3. Per germline, CDR1 MRHNA and CDR2 SNTAGT. The CDR3 DNA sequence: TGTGCCAGCAGTGACAAGGAGGGGCGAAAACTGTTTTTT. Translating gives CASSDKEGRKLFF.

A word on this clone: Within the sample, other DNA sequences also encode this same CDR3. The V and J genes are TRBV27 and TRBJ1-2, with 8 bases that match TRBD1. J gave up 4 bases and V 6 bases, and 4 bases lay outside the gene matches. Germline lookup yields CDR1 MNHEY and CDR2 SMNVEV (reference sequence). CDR3 size: 13 residues. The CDR3 sequence: CASSPTGGYGYTF. CDR3 coding DNA: TGTGCCAGCAGCCCTACAGGGGGCTATGGCTACACCTTC.

The chain employs TRBV2 and TRBJ1-2; possibly TRBD1 for D (5 bases). Germline CDR1 reads SNHLY; CDR2 reads FYNNEI. The CDR3 spans 16 residues. V was pared by 4 bases and J by 2 bases, with 17 bases between. In DNA, the CDR3 is TGTGCCAGCAGTGCGACATTCGGGACTGTGAACTATGGCTACACCTTC. Its protein product is CASSATFGTVNYGYTF.

In nucleotides, the CDR3 is TGTGCCAGTAGCTACATACGGGACACCAGCACAGATACGCAGTATTTT. This encodes CASSYIRDTSTDTQYF. J is TRBJ2-3 and V is TRBV19; a possible D gene is TRBD1 (6 bases). The CDR3 has 16 residues. Germline V gene sequence: CDR1 LNHDA, CDR2 SQIVND (reference sequence). V was shortened by 6 bases and J by 0 bases, with 16 bases between the two germline ends.

This sequence joins TRBV6-5 and TRBJ2-5, with 8 bases aligning to TRBD2. The germline V gene encodes CDR1 MNHEY and CDR2 SVGAGI. With 7 bases clipped from V and 5 bases from J, the junction kept 9 bases outside the gene matches. CDR3 length: 14 residues. For the CDR3, the DNA is TGTGCCAGCACCCTCGGGAGGGCCGGGGAGACCCAGTACTTC. Translating it yields CASTLGRAGETQYF.

The CDR3 DNA reads as TGTGCCAGCAGCCAAGTGCCGACTAGCGGATTAACCTACAATGAGCAGTTCTTC. Its translation: CASSQVPTSGLTYNEQFF. The chain combines TRBV3-1 (or the pseudogene TRBV3-2) with TRBJ2-1; 9 positions match TRBD2. The CDR3 is 18 residues long. CDR1 is LGHDT and CDR2 is YNNKEL in the germline V gene (reference sequence). Trimming removed 1 base from V and 2 bases from J; junction bases left unmatched: 9.

This chain links TRBV20-1 with TRBJ2-7; D gene ambiguous. The V gene's germline CDR1 is DFQATT and CDR2 SNEGSKA (reference sequence). This CDR3 comprises 12 residues. V lost 3 bases to trimming and J lost 0 bases, with 6 bases between them. The CDR3 region is CSASSSSYEQYF. As DNA, the CDR3 is TGCAGTGCTAGTTCCAGCTCCTACGAGCAGTACTTC.

The genes are TRBV10-2 and TRBJ1-1, with TRBD1 matching 8 bases. V shed 5 bases and J 1 base; nucleotides not matched to a gene: 3. The CDR3 consists of 14 residues. Looked up from germline, CDR1 is WSHSY and CDR2 is SAAADI. This chain's CDR3 is CASSRTGSNTEAFF. The CDR3 nucleotides read TGCGCCAGCAGTCGGACAGGGTCGAACACTGAAGCTTTCTTT.

The chain links TRBV15 to TRBJ1-4, with TRBD1 matching over 9 bases. The CDR3 runs 15 residues. Germline V gene lookup returns CDR1 LNHNV and CDR2 YYDKDF (reference sequence). With 2 bases clipped from V and 8 bases from J, the junction kept 6 bases outside the gene matches. In nucleotides, the CDR3 is TGTGCCACCAGCAGACCGACAGGGGGAGGAGAAAAACTGTTTTTT. Translating it yields CATSRPTGGGEKLFF.

The V and J genes are TRBV5-3 and TRBJ2-6; tentatively, D is TRBD1 (5 bases). TRBV5-3 is annotated as an ORF whose role is uncertain. With 0 bases removed from V and 2 bases from J, the gap between germline ends came to 6 bases. This CDR3 comprises 15 residues. DNA of the CDR3: TGTGCCAGAAGCTTGGCAGGGACTGGGGCCAACGTCCTGACTTTC. Protein sequence: CARSLAGTGANVLTF.

In regard to this clone: The same CDR3 can be traced to other DNA sequences in this sample. The V gene is TRBV19, the J gene TRBJ2-5; D might be TRBD2 (5 bases). The CDR3 consists of 12 residues. Deletions cut 5 bases from V and 4 bases from J, with 8 bases between. CDR1 is LNHDA, CDR2 SQIVND, per germline (reference sequence). The DNA for the CDR3 is TGTGCCAGTAGTCCCGGAGGAGAGACCCAGTACTTC. Protein sequence: CASSPGGETQYF.

J is TRBJ2-7 and V is TRBV18; the match to TRBD2 covers 11 bases. J gave up 4 bases and V 2 bases, and 4 bases lay outside the gene matches. The CDR3 is 15 amino acids. The germline CDR1 and CDR2 sequences are KGHSH and LQKENI. The CDR3 region has the DNA TGTGCCAGCTCACCAACCGGGACTAGCGGATACGAGCAGTACTTC. It codes for CASSPTGTSGYEQYF.

V is TRBV7-2 and J is TRBJ2-5; 7 bases align to TRBD1. V lost 5 bases to trimming and J lost 1 base; unmatched junction nucleotides: 7. From germline, CDR1 is SGHTA and CDR2 FQGNSA. The CDR3 runs 15 residues. The CDR3 here is CASSPQGTVQETQYF. CDR3 coding DNA: TGTGCCAGCAGCCCTCAAGGGACAGTCCAAGAGACCCAGTACTTC.

The chain carries TRBV5-1 and TRBJ1-2; unclear D gene. Between the trimmed V and J ends, which lost 0 bases and 1 base, there was a span of 10 bases. The germline V gene encodes CDR1 SGHRS and CDR2 YFSETQ. The CDR3 contains 15 residues. CDR3 coding DNA: TGCGCCAGCAGCTTGGGGGCTGGGTTTAACTATGGCTACACCTTC. It is translated as CASSLGAGFNYGYTF.

The V call is TRBV10-3, the J call TRBJ1-2; D is perhaps TRBD1 (5 bases). The CDR3 spans 13 residues. The V and J ends lost 9 bases and 4 bases respectively, with 15 bases between them. Germline V lookup: CDR1 ENHRY, CDR2 SYGVKD. As DNA, the CDR3 is TGTGCCATTCGGGGGGTAGAGGGCTATGGCTACACCTTC. It translates to CAIRGVEGYGYTF.

The chain is built from TRBV24-1 and TRBJ1-2; 7 bases are shared with TRBD1. Trimming at V came to 9 bases and at J to 8 bases, leaving 11 bases not matched to a gene. CDR1 and CDR2 (germline): KGHDR, SFDVKD. The CDR3 extends over 13 amino acids. The CDR3: CATAGSRGEGYTF. For the CDR3, the DNA is TGTGCCACCGCAGGCTCCAGGGGGGAAGGCTACACCTTC.

This clone came up once. The rearrangement links TRBV5-1 to TRBJ2-3; the match to TRBD1 covers 9 bases. This CDR3 is built from 17 residues. Losses at the gene ends were 1 base for V and 3 bases for J; bases not matched to a gene: 9. Germline-derived CDR1 and CDR2 are SGHRS and YFSETQ. In DNA form, the CDR3 reads TGCGCCAGCAGCTTGCCAGGGGGACAGGGAGGGACAGATACGCAGTATTTT. Its protein product is CASSLPGGQGGTDTQYF.

The chain carries TRBV7-2 and TRBJ1-5; possibly TRBD1 for D (6 bases). Germline-derived CDR1 and CDR2 are SGHTA and FQGNSA. There are 15 residues in the CDR3. The ends were cut back, 6 bases at V and 9 bases at J, with 21 bases in the middle. This CDR3 is CASSQGRTALTPQHF. The DNA for the CDR3 is TGTGCCAGCAGTCAAGGTCGGACAGCGTTAACGCCCCAGCATTTT.

This chain links TRBV7-8 with TRBJ1-2; 9 nucleotides line up with TRBD1. CDR3 size: 16 residues. V shed 4 bases, J shed 8 bases, and the junction held 14 bases outside the gene matches. Germline values: CDR1 SGHVS, CDR2 FQNEAQ. CDR3 sequence (DNA): TGTGCCAGCAGCTCCACAGGGGGCAGTACCGAAGGGGGCTACACCTTC. Translating it yields CASSSTGGSTEGGYTF.

The chain couples TRBV5-4 to TRBJ2-3; D remains ambiguous. CDR3 length: 14 amino acids. Germline loops: CDR1 SGHNT, CDR2 YYREEE (reference sequence). V lost 0 bases to trimming and J lost 3 bases, with 8 bases between them. The CDR3 loop reads CASSLAVVTDTQYF. Written as DNA, the CDR3 is TGTGCCAGCAGCTTGGCGGTAGTAACAGATACGCAGTATTTT.

A single count supports this clone. The rearrangement joins TRBV6-5 to TRBJ1-1; 7 bases map to TRBD1. The CDR3 totals 16 residues. Trimming cost V 4 bases and J 1 base; bases outside gene matches: 9. Germline V lookup: CDR1 MNHEY, CDR2 SVGAGI. As DNA, the CDR3 is TGTGCCAGCAGTTTTCAGGACGGGACAGAGAACACTGAAGCTTTCTTT. Its protein is CASSFQDGTENTEAFF.

This clone has only one observation. This rearrangement joins TRBV19 to TRBJ2-1; TRBD2 is a possible D gene (6 bases). The ends were cut back, 5 bases at V and 4 bases at J, with 15 bases in the middle. Germline V gene sequence: CDR1 LNHDA, CDR2 SQIVND (reference sequence). The CDR3 covers 15 residues. CDR3 residues: CASSGLGRGYNEQFF. The CDR3 nucleotides read TGTGCCAGTAGTGGTCTCGGACGGGGGTACAATGAGCAGTTCTTC. Looking up the rest from reference TRBV19 and TRBJ2-1 gives the full variable domain: DGGITQSPKYLFRKEGQNVTLSCEQNLNHDAMYWYRQDPGQGLRLIYYSQIVNDFQKGDIAEGYSVSREKKESFPLTVTSAQKNPTAFYLCASSGLGRGYNEQFFGPGTRLTVL.

The rearrangement links TRBV6-1 to TRBJ2-7; tentative D call: TRBD1 (6 bases). Germline CDR1 is MNHNS and CDR2 is SASEGT. The CDR3 runs to 15 residues. The V gene lost 1 base and the J gene lost 0 bases, with 10 bases spanning the gap. The CDR3 nucleotides read TGTGCCAGCAGTGAAGGGGGACAAGGCTCCTACGAGCAGTACTTC. This gives the protein CASSEGGQGSYEQYF.

The chain links TRBV14 to TRBJ2-3; D ambiguous. The CDR3 extends over 15 amino acids. Germline CDR1 is SGHDN and CDR2 is FVKESK. Trimming removed 0 bases from V and 4 bases from J, with 11 bases in between. The CDR3 reads CASSQDRMRADTQYF. In DNA form, the CDR3 reads TGTGCCAGCAGCCAAGACCGAATGAGAGCAGATACGCAGTATTTT. The full variable domain, its missing parts supplied by reference TRBV14 and TRBJ2-3, is EAGVTQFPSHSVIEKGQTVTLRCDPISGHDNLYWYRRVMGKEIKFLLHFVKESKQDESGMPNNRFLAERTGGTYSTLKVQPAELEDSGVYFCASSQDRMRADTQYFGPGTRLTVL.